This TCR beta chain was observed in a study of T cells in Graves' hyperthyroidism and ophthalmopathy. Lactation, pregnancy, other autoimmune disease or uncontrolled infection led to exclusion of patients. The V and J ends lost 8 bases and 7 bases respectively, with 9 bases between them. The CDR3 contains 11 residues. CDR1 is ENHRY, CDR2 SYGVKD, per germline. RNA transcripts served as the template for amplifying TCR beta CDR3 regions. When the TCR CDR3 underwent first-round RT-PCR, the HTBI primer set was used. TCRdb reprocessed the multiplex PCR reads with MiXCR, giving one entry per CDR3 protein. The sample lists some 600,000 distinct CDR3 sequences, 11% to 15% occurring once. This clonotype showed up many times.

The chain uses TRBV10-3 and TRBJ2-1; D might be TRBD2 (6 bases). Sequencing was performed on blood. The receptor was derived from a woman under 40 with Graves' hyperthyroidism that later progressed to Graves' ophthalmopathy. For the CDR3, the DNA is TGTGCCATCTTCGGGGGTAATGAGCAGTTCTTC. Its translation is CAIFGGNEQFF.